This TCR beta chain emerged from a study of blood T cell repertoires in COVID-19. Study-level information: Acute and convalescent COVID-19 samples came from the United States, Italy and Spain. Sources were T cells, B-cell-depleted T cells, or PBMCs; the material itself was cDNA or gDNA.

Authors' methods: Nucleated cell counts were estimated from reference gene primer amplification. The protocol was immunoSEQ multiplex PCR, while the TCRdb copy is restricted to in-frame clones and leaves out a portion. D and trimming come from the DNA, and the V and J calls and clone size come from that table. Of roughly 160,000 clones in the sample, 83% were seen once. The CDR3 extends over 14 amino acids. Trimming shortened V by 5 bases and J by 0 bases, and 10 bases separated the two germline ends. The germline V gene encodes CDR1 SGHDT and CDR2 YYEEEE. Sequenced material: peripheral blood. The TCR was taken from a woman over 75 with acute or convalescent COVID-19. The chain employs TRBV5-6 and TRBJ2-3, with D perhaps TRBD2 (6 bases). This CDR3 is CASSPGLSTDTQYF. CDR3 bases: TGTGCCAGCAGTCCGGGACTGAGCACAGATACGCAGTATTTT.